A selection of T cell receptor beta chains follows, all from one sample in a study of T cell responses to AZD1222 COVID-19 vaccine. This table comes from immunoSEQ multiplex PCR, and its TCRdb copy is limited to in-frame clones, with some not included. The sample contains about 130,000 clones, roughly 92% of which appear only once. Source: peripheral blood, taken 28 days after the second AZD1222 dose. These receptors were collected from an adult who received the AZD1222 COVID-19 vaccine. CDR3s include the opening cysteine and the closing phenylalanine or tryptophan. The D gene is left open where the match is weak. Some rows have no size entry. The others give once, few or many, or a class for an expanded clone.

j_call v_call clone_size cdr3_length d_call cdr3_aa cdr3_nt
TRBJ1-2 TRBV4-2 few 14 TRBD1 CASSRDTSGGGYTF TGTGCCAGCAGCCGGGACACTTCAGGGGGTGGCTACACCTTC
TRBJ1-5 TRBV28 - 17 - CASKINLGGTGNQPQHF TGTGCCAGCAAAATTAACCTGGGGGGGACGGGCAATCAGCCCCAGCATTTT
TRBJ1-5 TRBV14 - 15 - CASSQGGQNNQPQHF TGTGCCAGCAGCCAAGGAGGACAGAACAATCAGCCCCAGCATTTT
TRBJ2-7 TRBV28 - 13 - CASSPGHPYEQYF TGTGCCAGCAGTCCCGGACACCCCTACGAGCAGTACTTC
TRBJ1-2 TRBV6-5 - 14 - CASSPSRVGYGYTF TGTGCCAGCAGCCCCTCCCGGGTGGGCTATGGCTACACCTTC
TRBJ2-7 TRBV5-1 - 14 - CASSLGRKTYEQYF TGCGCCAGCAGCCTCGGGCGGAAGACCTACGAGCAGTACTTC
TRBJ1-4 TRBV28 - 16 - CASSFRTATTNEKLFF TGTGCCAGCAGTTTTAGGACAGCTACAACTAATGAAAAACTGTTTTTT
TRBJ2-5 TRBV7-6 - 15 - CASSLAVAFKETQYF TGTGCCAGCAGCTTAGCAGTAGCTTTTAAAGAGACCCAGTACTTC
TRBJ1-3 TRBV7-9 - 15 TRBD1 CASSSGQGDGNTIYF TGTGCCAGCAGCTCCGGACAGGGTGACGGAAACACCATATATTTT
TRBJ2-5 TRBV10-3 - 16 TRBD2 CAIRGTSGGQEETQYF TGTGCCATCAGAGGGACTAGCGGGGGGCAGGAAGAGACCCAGTACTTC
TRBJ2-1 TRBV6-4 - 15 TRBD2 CASTRLAGDVNEQFF TGTGCCAGCACCAGACTAGCGGGAGATGTCAATGAGCAGTTCTTC
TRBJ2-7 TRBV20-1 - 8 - CSAREQYF TGCAGTGCTCGGGAGCAGTACTTC
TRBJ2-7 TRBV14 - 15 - CASSPLGELLGEQYF TGTGCCAGCAGCCCCCTAGGGGAACTCCTTGGGGAGCAGTACTTC
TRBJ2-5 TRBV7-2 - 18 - CASSLNGAGRGSGVTQYF TGTGCCAGCAGCTTAAACGGTGCGGGACGGGGGTCCGGAGTTACCCAGTACTTC
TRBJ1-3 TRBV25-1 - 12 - CASSVRGNTIYF TGTGCCAGCAGCGTTAGGGGAAACACCATATATTTT
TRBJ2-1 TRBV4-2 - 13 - CASSQGDIQEQFF TGTGCCAGCAGCCAAGGGGACATTCAGGAGCAGTTCTTC
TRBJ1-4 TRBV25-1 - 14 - CASSERGVGEKLFF TGTGCCAGCAGTGAACGAGGGGTTGGTGAAAAACTGTTTTTT
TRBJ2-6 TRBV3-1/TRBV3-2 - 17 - CASSQEVGRSGANVLTF TGTGCCAGCAGCCAAGAGGTCGGACGCTCTGGGGCCAACGTCCTGACTTTC
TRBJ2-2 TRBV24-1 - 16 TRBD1 CATSDPRDRGAGELFF TGTGCCACCAGTGACCCCCGGGACAGGGGGGCCGGGGAGCTGTTTTTT
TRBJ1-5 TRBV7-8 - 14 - CASSRDTQNQPQHF TGTGCCAGCAGCCGGGACACCCAGAATCAGCCCCAGCATTTT
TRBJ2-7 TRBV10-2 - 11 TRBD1 CASRTGVEQYF TGCGCCAGCAGGACAGGGGTCGAGCAGTACTTC
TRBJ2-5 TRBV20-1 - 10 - CSAREETQYF TGCAGTGCTAGAGAAGAGACCCAGTACTTC
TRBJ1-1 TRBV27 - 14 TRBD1 CASSSRQGRTEAFF TGTGCCAGCAGTTCCCGACAGGGCCGCACTGAAGCTTTCTTT
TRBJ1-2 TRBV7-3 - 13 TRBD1 CASSQDRASSYTF TGTGCCAGCAGTCAGGACAGGGCTTCGAGCTACACCTTC
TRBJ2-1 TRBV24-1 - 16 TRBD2 CATSVQGLAGTNEQFF TGTGCCACCAGTGTCCAGGGGCTAGCGGGAACCAATGAGCAGTTCTTC
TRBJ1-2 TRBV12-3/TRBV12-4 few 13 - CASSPRGDYGYTF TGTGCCAGCAGTCCCCGGGGGGACTATGGCTACACCTTC
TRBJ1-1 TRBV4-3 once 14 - CASSQQGLNTEAFF TGCGCCAGCAGCCAACAGGGGCTGAACACTGAAGCTTTCTTT
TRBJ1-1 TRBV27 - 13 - CASSLGGNTEAFF TGTGCCAGCAGTTTAGGGGGGAACACTGAAGCTTTCTTT
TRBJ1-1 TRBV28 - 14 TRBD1 CASSLGDSNTEAFF TGTGCCAGCAGTTTAGGGGACAGTAACACTGAAGCTTTCTTT
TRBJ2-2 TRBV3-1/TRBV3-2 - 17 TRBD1 CASSQVSGQEDTGELFF TGTGCCAGCAGCCAAGTGTCGGGACAGGAGGACACCGGGGAGCTGTTTTTT
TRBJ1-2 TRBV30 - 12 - CAWSGGNYGYTF TGTGCCTGGAGCGGGGGAAACTATGGCTACACCTTC
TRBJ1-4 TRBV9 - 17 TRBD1 CASSVRDRGPVGEKLFF TGTGCCAGCAGCGTCCGGGACAGGGGACCGGTAGGGGAAAAACTGTTTTTT
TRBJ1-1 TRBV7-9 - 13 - CASSVQRNTEAFF TGTGCCAGCAGCGTACAGAGGAACACTGAAGCTTTCTTT